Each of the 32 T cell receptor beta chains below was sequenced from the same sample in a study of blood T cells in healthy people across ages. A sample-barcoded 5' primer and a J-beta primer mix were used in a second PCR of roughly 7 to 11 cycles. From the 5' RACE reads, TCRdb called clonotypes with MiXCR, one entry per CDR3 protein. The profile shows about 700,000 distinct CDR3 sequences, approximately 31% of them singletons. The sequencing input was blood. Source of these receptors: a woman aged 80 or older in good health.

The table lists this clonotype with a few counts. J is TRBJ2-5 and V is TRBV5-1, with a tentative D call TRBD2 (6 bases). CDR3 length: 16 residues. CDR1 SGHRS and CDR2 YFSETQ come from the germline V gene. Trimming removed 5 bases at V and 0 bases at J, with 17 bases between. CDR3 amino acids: CASREGGASNQETQYF. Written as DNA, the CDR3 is TGCGCCAGCAGGGAAGGCGGGGCGTCTAACCAAGAGACCCAGTACTTC.

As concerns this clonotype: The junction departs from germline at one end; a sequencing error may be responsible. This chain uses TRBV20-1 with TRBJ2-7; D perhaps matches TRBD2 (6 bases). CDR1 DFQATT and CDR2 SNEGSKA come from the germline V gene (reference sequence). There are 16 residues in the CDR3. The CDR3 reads CSARGNEAGSSYVQYF. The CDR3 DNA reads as TGCAGCGCTAGAGGGAATGAGGCGGGAAGCTCCTACGTGCAGTACTTC.

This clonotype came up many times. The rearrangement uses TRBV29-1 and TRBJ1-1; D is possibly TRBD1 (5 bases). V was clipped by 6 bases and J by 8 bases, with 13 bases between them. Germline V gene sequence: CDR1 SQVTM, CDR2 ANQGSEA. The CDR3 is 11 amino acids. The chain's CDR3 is CSVTMTEEAFF. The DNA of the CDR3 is TGCAGCGTCACAATGACAGAGGAAGCTTTCTTT.

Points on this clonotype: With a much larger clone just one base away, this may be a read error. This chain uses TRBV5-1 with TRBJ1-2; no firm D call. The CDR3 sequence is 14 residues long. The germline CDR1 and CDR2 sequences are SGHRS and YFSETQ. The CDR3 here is CASSFSEANYDYTF. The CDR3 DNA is TGCGCCAGCAGCTTTTCAGAGGCTAACTATGACTACACCTTC. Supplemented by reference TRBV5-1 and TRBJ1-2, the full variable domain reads KAGVTQTPRYLIKTRGQQVTLSCSPISGHRSVSWYQQTPGQGLQFLFEYFSETQRNKGNFPGRFSGRQFSNSRSEMNVSTLELGDSALYLCASSFSEANYDYTFGSGTRLTVV.

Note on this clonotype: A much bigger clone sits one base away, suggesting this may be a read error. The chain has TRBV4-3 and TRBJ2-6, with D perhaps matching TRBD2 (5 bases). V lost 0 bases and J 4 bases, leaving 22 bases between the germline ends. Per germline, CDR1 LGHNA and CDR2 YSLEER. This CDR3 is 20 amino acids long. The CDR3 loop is CASSQERPEGVWAGANVLTF. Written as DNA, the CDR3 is TGCGCCAGCAGCCAAGAGAGGCCAGAGGGCGTATGGGCCGGGGCCAACGTCCTGACTTTC.

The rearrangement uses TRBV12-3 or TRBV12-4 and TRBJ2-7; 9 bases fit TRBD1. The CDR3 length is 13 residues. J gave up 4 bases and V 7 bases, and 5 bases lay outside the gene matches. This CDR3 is CASTRTGEYEQYF. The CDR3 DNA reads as TGTGCCAGCACCCGGACAGGGGAATACGAGCAGTACTTC.

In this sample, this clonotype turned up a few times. The CDR3 DNA reads TGTGCCAGCAGCTTAGAGGGGAGGGCACAAGAGACCCAGTACTTC. Residues: CASSLEGRAQETQYF. This chain links TRBV7-2 with TRBJ2-5; TRBD2 aligns across 7 bases. The germline CDR1 and CDR2 sequences are SGHTA and FQGNSA. The J segment lost 2 bases and the V segment lost 1 base, leaving 4 bases of the junction unmatched. CDR3 length equals 15 residues. Supplemented by reference TRBV7-2 and TRBJ2-5, the full variable domain reads GAGVSQSPSNKVTEKGKDVELRCDPISGHTALYWYRQSLGQGLEFLIYFQGNSAPDKSGLPSDRFSAERTGGSVSTLTIQRTQQEDSAVYLCASSLEGRAQETQYFGPGTRLLVL.

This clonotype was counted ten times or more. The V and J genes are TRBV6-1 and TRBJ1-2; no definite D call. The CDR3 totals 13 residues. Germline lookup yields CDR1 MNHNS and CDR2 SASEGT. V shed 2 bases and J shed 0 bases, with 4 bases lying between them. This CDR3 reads CASSERANYGYTF. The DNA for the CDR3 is TGTGCCAGCAGTGAAAGGGCTAACTATGGCTACACCTTC.

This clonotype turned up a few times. Written as DNA, the CDR3 is TGTGCCAGCAGTTACAGGGGAGAAAATACTGAAGCTTTCTTT. Its translation is CASSYRGENTEAFF. This chain links TRBV2 with TRBJ1-1, with 7 bases lining up with TRBD1. The CDR3 loop spans 14 amino acids. In germline, CDR1 is SNHLY, CDR2 FYNNEI. J was trimmed by 5 bases and V by 5 bases; bases with no gene match: 8. Complete variable domain (other parts from reference TRBV2 and TRBJ1-1): EPEVTQTPSHQVTQMGQEVILRCVPISNHLYFYWYRQILGQKVEFLVSFYNNEISEKSEIFDDQFSVERPDGSNFTLKIRSTKLEDSAMYFCASSYRGENTEAFFGQGTRLTVV.

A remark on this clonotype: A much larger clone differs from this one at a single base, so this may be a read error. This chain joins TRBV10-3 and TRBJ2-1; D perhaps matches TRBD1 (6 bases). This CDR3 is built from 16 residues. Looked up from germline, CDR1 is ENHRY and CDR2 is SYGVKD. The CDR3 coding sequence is TGTGCCATCAGGGCCGCGACAGGAAGCTCCTACAATGAGCGGTTCTTC. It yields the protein CAIRAATGSSYNERFF.

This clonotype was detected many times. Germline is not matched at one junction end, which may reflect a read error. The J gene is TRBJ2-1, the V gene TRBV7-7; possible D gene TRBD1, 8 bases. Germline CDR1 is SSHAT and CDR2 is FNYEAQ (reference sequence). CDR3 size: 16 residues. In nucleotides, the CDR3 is TGTGCTAGCAGCGCAAACAGGGGGGGGTCCTACAATGAGCAGTTCTTC. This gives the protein CASSANRGGSYNEQFF.

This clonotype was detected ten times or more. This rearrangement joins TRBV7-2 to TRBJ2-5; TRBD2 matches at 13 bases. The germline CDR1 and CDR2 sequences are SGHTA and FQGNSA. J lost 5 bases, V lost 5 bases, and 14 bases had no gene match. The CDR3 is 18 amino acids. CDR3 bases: TGTGCCAGCAGCGTCGGACTAGCGGGGGCTGCTAGCCCCGAGACCCAGTACTTC. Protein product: CASSVGLAGAASPETQYF.

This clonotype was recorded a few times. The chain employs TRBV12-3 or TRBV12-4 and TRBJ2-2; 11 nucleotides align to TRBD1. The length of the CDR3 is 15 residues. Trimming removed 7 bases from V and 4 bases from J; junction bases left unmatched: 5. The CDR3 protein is CASTRTGGVTGELFF. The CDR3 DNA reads TGTGCCAGCACCCGGACAGGGGGCGTCACCGGGGAGCTGTTTTTT.

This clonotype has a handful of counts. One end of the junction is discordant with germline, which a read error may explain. CDR3 nucleotide sequence: TGTGCCAGCAGTCTAGCGGGGGCCACAGATACGCGGTATTTT. This gives the protein CASSLAGATDTRYF. The chain carries TRBV7-9 and TRBJ2-3; TRBD2 matches at 10 bases. In germline, CDR1 is SEHNR, CDR2 FQNEAQ (reference sequence). The length of the CDR3 is 14 residues.

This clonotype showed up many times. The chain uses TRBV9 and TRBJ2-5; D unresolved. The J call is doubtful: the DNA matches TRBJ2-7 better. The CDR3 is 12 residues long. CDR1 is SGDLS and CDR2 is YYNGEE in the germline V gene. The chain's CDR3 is CASSVGPHEQYF. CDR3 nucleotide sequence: TGTGCCAGCAGCGTAGGGCCCCACGAGCAGTACTTC.

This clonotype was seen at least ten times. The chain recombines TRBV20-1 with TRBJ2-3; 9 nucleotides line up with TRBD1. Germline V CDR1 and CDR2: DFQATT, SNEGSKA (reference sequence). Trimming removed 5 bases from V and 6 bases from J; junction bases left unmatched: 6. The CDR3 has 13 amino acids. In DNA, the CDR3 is TGCAGTGCTCCCGGACAGGGGAGGGATACGCAGTATTTT. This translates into CSAPGQGRDTQYF.

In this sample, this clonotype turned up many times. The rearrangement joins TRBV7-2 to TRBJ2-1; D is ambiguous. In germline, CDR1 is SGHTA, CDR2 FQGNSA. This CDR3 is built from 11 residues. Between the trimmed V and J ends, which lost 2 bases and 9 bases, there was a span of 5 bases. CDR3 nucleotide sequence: TGTGCCAGCAGCTTAAAGCTTGAGCAGTTCTTC. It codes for CASSLKLEQFF.

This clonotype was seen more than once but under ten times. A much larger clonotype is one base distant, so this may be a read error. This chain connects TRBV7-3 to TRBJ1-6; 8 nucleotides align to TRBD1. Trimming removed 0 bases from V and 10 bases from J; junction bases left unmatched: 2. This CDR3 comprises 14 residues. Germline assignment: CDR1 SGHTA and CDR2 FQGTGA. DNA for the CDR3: TGTGCCAGCAGCTTAACGACAGGGGAATCACCCCTCCACTTT. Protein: CASSLTTGESPLHF.

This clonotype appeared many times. CDR3 sequence reads: CSVEGQGNYGYTF. In DNA, the CDR3 is TGCAGCGTTGAGGGACAGGGAAACTATGGCTACACCTTC. The chain couples TRBV29-1 to TRBJ1-2, with 9 bases identical to TRBD1. V was clipped by 3 bases and J by 2 bases; unmatched bases: 1. This CDR3 spans 13 amino acids. Germline V gene sequence: CDR1 SQVTM, CDR2 ANQGSEA.

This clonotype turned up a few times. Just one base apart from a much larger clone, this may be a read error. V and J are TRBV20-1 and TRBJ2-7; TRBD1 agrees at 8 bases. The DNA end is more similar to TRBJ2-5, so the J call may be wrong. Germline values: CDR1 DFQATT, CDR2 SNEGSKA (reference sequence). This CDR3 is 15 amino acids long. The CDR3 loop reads CSARGGQGQWETQYF. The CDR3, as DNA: TGCAGTGCTAGAGGTGGACAGGGCCAATGGGAGACCCAGTACTTC.

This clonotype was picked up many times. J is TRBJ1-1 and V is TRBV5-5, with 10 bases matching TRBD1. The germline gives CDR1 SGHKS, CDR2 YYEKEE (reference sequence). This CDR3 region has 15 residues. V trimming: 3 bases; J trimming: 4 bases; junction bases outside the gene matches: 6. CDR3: CASSSETGGRTEAFF. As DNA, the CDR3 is TGTGCCAGCAGCTCAGAGACAGGGGGCCGCACTGAAGCTTTCTTT.

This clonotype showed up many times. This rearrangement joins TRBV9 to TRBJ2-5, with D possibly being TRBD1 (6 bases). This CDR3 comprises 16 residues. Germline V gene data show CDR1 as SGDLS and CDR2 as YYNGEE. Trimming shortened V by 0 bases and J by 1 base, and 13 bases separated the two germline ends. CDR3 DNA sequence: TGTGCCAGCAGCGTAGAGGGGGTGACGCGCCAAGAGACCCAGTACTTC. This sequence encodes CASSVEGVTRQETQYF.

The CDR3 loop is CSTLRQGDSYEQYF. The CDR3 coding sequence is TGCAGTACCCTCCGACAGGGGGACTCCTACGAGCAGTACTTC. V gene TRBV20-1 combines with J gene TRBJ2-7, with TRBD1 matching 9 bases. V shed 8 bases, J shed 0 bases, and the junction held 8 bases outside the gene matches. CDR1 and CDR2 from the germline V gene are DFQATT and SNEGSKA (reference sequence). The CDR3 has 14 amino acids.

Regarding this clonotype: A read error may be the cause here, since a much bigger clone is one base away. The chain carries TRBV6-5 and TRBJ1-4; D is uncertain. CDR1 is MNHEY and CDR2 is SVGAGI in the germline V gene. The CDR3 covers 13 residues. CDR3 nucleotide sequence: TGTGCCAGCGGTTACGGAAGGGATGAAAAACTGTTTTTT. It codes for CASGYGRDEKLFF.

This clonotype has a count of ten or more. The CDR3 spells CASSALAGGPGANVLTF. The CDR3 nucleotides read TGTGCCAGCAGTGCACTAGCGGGGGGGCCTGGGGCCAACGTCCTGACTTTC. The chain couples TRBV12-3 or TRBV12-4 to TRBJ2-6; 13 nucleotides line up with TRBD2. The CDR3 consists of 17 residues. The junction had 3 bases not matched to a gene; V was cut back by 5 bases and J by 2 bases.

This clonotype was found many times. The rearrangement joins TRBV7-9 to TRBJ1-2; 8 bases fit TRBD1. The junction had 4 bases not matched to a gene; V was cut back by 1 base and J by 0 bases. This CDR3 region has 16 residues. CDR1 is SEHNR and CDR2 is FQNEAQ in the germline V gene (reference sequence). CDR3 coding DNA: TGTGCCAGCAGCTTAGGACAGGGGAGAGCTAACTATGGCTACACCTTC. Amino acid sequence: CASSLGQGRANYGYTF. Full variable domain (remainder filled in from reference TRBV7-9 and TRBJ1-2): DTGVSQNPRHKITKRGQNVTFRCDPISEHNRLYWYRQTLGQGPEFLTYFQNEAQLEKSRLLSDRFSAERPKGSFSTLEIQRTEQGDSAMYLCASSLGQGRANYGYTFGSGTRLTVV.

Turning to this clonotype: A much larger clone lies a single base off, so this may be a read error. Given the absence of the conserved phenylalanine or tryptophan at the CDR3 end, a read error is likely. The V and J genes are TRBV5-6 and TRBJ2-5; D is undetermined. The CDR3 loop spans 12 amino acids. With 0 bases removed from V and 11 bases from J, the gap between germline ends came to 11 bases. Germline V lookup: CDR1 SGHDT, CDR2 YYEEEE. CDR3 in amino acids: CASSLGGYKQYC. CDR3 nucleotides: TGTGCCAGCAGCTTGGGGGGATACAAGCAGTACTGC.

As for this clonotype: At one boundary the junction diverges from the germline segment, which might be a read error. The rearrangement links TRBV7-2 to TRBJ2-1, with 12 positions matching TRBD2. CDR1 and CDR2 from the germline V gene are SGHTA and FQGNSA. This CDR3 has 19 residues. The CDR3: CASSLVTSGRTGRYNGQFF. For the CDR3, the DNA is TGTGCCAGCAGCTTAGTGACTAGCGGGAGAACAGGTCGCTACAATGGGCAGTTCTTC.

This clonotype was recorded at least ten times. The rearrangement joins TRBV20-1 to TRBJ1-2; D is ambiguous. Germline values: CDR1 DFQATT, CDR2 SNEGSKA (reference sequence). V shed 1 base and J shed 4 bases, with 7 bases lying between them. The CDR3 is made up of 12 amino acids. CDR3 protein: CSARAGLYGYTF. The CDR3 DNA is TGCAGTGCTAGAGCCGGGCTCTATGGCTACACCTTC.

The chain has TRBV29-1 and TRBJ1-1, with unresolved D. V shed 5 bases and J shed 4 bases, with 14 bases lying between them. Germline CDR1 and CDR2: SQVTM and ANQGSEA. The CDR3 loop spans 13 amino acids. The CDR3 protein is CSVLEGMGTEAFF. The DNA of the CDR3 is TGCAGCGTTTTAGAGGGAATGGGCACTGAAGCTTTCTTT.

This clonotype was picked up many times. CDR3 nucleotides: TGTGCCACCAGCATTAACAGGGATTCACCCCTCCACTTT. Its translation: CATSINRDSPLHF. The rearrangement uses TRBV15 and TRBJ1-6; TRBD1 might be the D (6 bases). V lost 4 bases and J 8 bases, leaving 9 bases between the germline ends. The CDR3 is made up of 13 amino acids. Germline CDR1 and CDR2: LNHNV and YYDKDF (reference sequence).

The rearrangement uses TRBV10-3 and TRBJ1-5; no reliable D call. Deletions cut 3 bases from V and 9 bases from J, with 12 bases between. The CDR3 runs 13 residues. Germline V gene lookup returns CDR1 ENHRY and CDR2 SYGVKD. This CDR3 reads CAISERTGGPQHF. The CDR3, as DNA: TGTGCCATCAGTGAAAGGACGGGTGGGCCCCAGCATTTT.